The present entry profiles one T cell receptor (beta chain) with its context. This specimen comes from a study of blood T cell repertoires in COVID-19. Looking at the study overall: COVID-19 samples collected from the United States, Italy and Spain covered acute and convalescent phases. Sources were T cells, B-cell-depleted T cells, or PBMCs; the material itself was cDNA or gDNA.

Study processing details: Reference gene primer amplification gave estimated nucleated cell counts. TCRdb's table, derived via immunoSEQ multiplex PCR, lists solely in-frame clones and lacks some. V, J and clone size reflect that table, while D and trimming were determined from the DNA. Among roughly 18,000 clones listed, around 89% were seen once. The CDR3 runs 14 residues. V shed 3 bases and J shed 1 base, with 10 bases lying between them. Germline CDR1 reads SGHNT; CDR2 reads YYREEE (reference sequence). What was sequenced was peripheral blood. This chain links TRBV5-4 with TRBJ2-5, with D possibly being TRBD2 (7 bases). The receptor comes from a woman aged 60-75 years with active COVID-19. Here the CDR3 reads CASSSGGSQETQYF. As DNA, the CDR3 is TGTGCCAGCAGCTCGGGGGGCTCCCAAGAGACCCAGTACTTC.